This T cell receptor beta chain was identified during a study of blood T cell repertoires in COVID-19. Study-level information: Samples came from the United States, Italy and Spain, spanning acute and convalescent COVID-19.

This CDR3 has 14 residues. From germline, CDR1 is KGHSH and CDR2 LQKENI. The germline V and J ends were trimmed by 1 base and 4 bases, with 10 bases remaining between them. Methods used by the authors: Reference gene primer amplification gave nucleated cell count estimates. TCRdb keeps only in-frame clones here, not all; method: immunoSEQ multiplex PCR. V, J and clone size are those of that table, while D and trimming were read from the DNA. The sample carries around 100,000 clones, about 80% recorded once. Input material: peripheral blood. This chain links TRBV18 with TRBJ1-1; a weak D match, TRBD1 (6 bases). The receptor comes from a woman in her sixties or seventies with acute or convalescent COVID-19. CDR3 in DNA: TGTGCCAGCTCACCACAGGGAGGGGGCACTGAAGCTTTCTTT. Translation: CASSPQGGGTEAFF. Using reference TRBV18 and TRBJ1-1 for the parts outside the CDR3, the full variable domain is NAGVMQNPRHLVRRRGQEARLRCSPMKGHSHVYWYRQLPEEGLKFMVYLQKENIIDESGMPKERFSAEFPKEGPSILRIQQVVRGDSAAYFCASSPQGGGTEAFFGQGTRLTVV.